The 28 T cell receptor beta chains reported below all come from one sample, sequenced in a study of technical replicates of blood from several donors. The data were produced by immunoSEQ multiplex PCR, yet TCRdb's version contains in-frame clones alone and is incomplete. The sample has roughly 90,000 clones; roughly 94% are singletons. Material: T cells isolated from PBMCs. Source of these receptors: a human donor in good health.

This clone was counted only a few times. The chain links TRBV6-1 to TRBJ1-5; 7 bases map to TRBD1. The CDR3 is made up of 17 amino acids. Germline assignment: CDR1 MNHNS and CDR2 SASEGT. Trimming took 1 base from V and 0 from J; bases not matched to a gene: 6. The CDR3 sequence: CASSEGGQSYSNQPQHF. The CDR3 DNA sequence: TGTGCCAGCAGTGAAGGGGGACAGAGTTATAGCAATCAGCCCCAGCATTTT.

The chain joins TRBV2 to TRBJ2-2, with 7 bases identical to TRBD2. V lost 7 bases, J lost 4 bases, and 9 bases stayed unmatched. CDR1 and CDR2 from the germline V gene are SNHLY and FYNNEI. The CDR3 length is 15 residues. The CDR3 sequence: CASTVGGRATGELFF. Here the CDR3 DNA reads TGTGCCAGCACGGTGGGGGGGAGGGCCACCGGGGAGCTGTTTTTT.

The chain recombines TRBV6-1 with TRBJ1-5, with a weak D call TRBD1 (5 bases). Germline V lookup: CDR1 MNHNS, CDR2 SASEGT. Trimming cost V 4 bases and J 5 bases, with 24 bases left between them. CDR3 length equals 18 residues. Here the CDR3 reads CASSGREGMSGGDQPQHF. The CDR3 region has the DNA TGTGCCAGCAGTGGAAGGGAAGGTATGTCAGGAGGGGATCAGCCCCAGCATTTT.

V gene TRBV2 combines with J gene TRBJ2-5; 12 bases map to TRBD1. Germline V gives CDR1 SNHLY, CDR2 FYNNEI. Unmatched junction bases numbered 8, after V lost 7 bases and J lost 5 bases. CDR3 length: 15 amino acids. CDR3 in amino acids: CASTPGQGAGETQYF. The CDR3 DNA follows: TGTGCCAGCACGCCGGGACAGGGGGCCGGGGAGACCCAGTACTTC.

The count of this clone is one. This chain links TRBV10-2 with TRBJ1-1, with TRBD1 as a possible D gene (5 bases). The CDR3 consists of 17 residues. V lost 2 bases and J 1 base, leaving 17 bases between the germline ends. Germline V gives CDR1 WSHSY, CDR2 SAAADI. The CDR3 protein is CASSEQGGAGGNTEAFF. In nucleotides, the CDR3 is TGCGCCAGCAGTGAGCAGGGAGGGGCGGGGGGGAACACTGAAGCTTTCTTT.

The chain combines TRBV11-1 with TRBJ2-1; 11 nucleotides line up with TRBD2. V shed 10 bases, J shed 6 bases, and the junction held 5 bases outside the gene matches. The CDR3 consists of 13 residues. Per the germline V gene, CDR1 is SGHAT and CDR2 is FQDESV (reference sequence). DNA for the CDR3: TGTGCCACTCTAGCGGGAGGTCTCAATGAGCAGTTCTTC. Protein sequence: CATLAGGLNEQFF.

The chain joins TRBV19 to TRBJ2-2; no clear D. There are 14 residues in the CDR3. The V gene's germline CDR1 is LNHDA and CDR2 SQIVND (reference sequence). V lost 3 bases, J lost 2 bases, and 7 bases lay in between. CDR3 amino acids: CASSITLNTGELFF. CDR3 nucleotide sequence: TGTGCCAGTAGTATCACTCTCAACACCGGGGAGCTGTTTTTT.

The chain uses TRBV10-3 and TRBJ1-5; 12 positions agree with TRBD1. Germline assignment: CDR1 ENHRY and CDR2 SYGVKD. After removal of 8 bases from V and 6 bases from J, the junction contained 20 bases not matched to a gene. The CDR3 has 19 residues. CDR3 in DNA: TGTGCCATCCGAGCACCCGAGGGGGACAGGGGGCTGTTGAGTCAGCCCCAGCATTTT. This sequence encodes CAIRAPEGDRGLLSQPQHF.

This clone has a single count. J is TRBJ2-1 and V is TRBV7-9; D is perhaps TRBD1 (5 bases). The V gene lost 5 bases and the J gene lost 6 bases, with 11 bases spanning the gap. Looked up from germline, CDR1 is SEHNR and CDR2 is FQNEAQ (reference sequence). This CDR3 is 13 amino acids long. The DNA of the CDR3 is TGTGCCAGCAGCCCCGGACATGCCAATGAGCAGTTCTTC. Its protein product is CASSPGHANEQFF.

Only one count was recorded for this clone. The rearrangement links TRBV10-1 to TRBJ1-2; perhaps TRBD1 as D (6 bases). Germline V lookup: CDR1 WNHNN, CDR2 SYGVQD (reference sequence). Between the trimmed V and J ends, which lost 4 bases and 4 bases, there was a span of 10 bases. This CDR3 region has 13 residues. For the CDR3, the DNA is TGCGCCAGCAGTGGAGGACAGCCCTATGGCTACACCTTC. As protein: CASSGGQPYGYTF.

The CDR3 nucleotides read TGTGCCAGCAGCCAAGCTGCCAGATCCTTAGAGACCCAGTACTTC. Translated, it gives CASSQAARSLETQYF. The chain couples TRBV4-2 to TRBJ2-5; D not certain. V shed 1 base and J shed 4 bases, with 13 bases lying between them. CDR1 and CDR2 (germline): LGHNA, YNFKEQ. The CDR3 totals 15 residues.

This chain uses TRBV29-1 with TRBJ1-2, with D perhaps matching TRBD1 (5 bases). V shed 6 bases and J shed 8 bases, with 13 bases lying between them. The V gene's germline CDR1 is SQVTM and CDR2 ANQGSEA. There are 11 residues in the CDR3. CDR3 nucleotide sequence: TGCAGCGTGACAGCCGGTAACGGCTACACCTTC. Translation gives CSVTAGNGYTF.

This clone was picked up a small number of times. The rearrangement links TRBV2 to TRBJ2-1; 10 positions agree with TRBD2. The V gene end was trimmed by 4 bases and the J gene end by 2 bases; junction bases not matched to a gene: 5. The germline V gene encodes CDR1 SNHLY and CDR2 FYNNEI. The CDR3 runs 16 residues. CDR3 DNA sequence: TGTGCCAGCAGTGGAATAGGACTAGCGGCCTACAATGAGCAGTTCTTC. Its translation: CASSGIGLAAYNEQFF.

The rearrangement joins TRBV4-2 to TRBJ2-7; 15 nucleotides match TRBD2. The CDR3 has 16 residues. Trimming removed 1 base from V and 2 bases from J; junction bases left unmatched: 0. CDR1 LGHNA and CDR2 YNFKEQ come from the germline V gene. As DNA, the CDR3 is TGTGCCAGCAGCCAAGGGACTAGCGGGGGGGCCTACGAGCAGTACTTC. Translation gives CASSQGTSGGAYEQYF.

This clone came up once. V and J are TRBV19 and TRBJ1-2; D is perhaps TRBD1 (5 bases). V shed 3 bases and J shed 6 bases, with 8 bases lying between them. This CDR3 region has 12 residues. The germline CDR1 and CDR2 sequences are LNHDA and SQIVND (reference sequence). The CDR3 region is CASSIRDDGYTF. DNA of the CDR3: TGTGCCAGTAGTATCAGGGATGATGGCTACACCTTC.

The CDR3 loop reads CASSELGQRGAFF. As DNA, the CDR3 is TGTGCCAGCAGTGAGCTGGGACAGCGAGGAGCTTTCTTT. This chain uses TRBV25-1 with TRBJ1-1; 7 bases map to TRBD1. Per the germline V gene, CDR1 is MGHDK and CDR2 is SYGVNS. The junction had 8 bases not matched to a gene; V was cut back by 3 bases and J by 10 bases. This CDR3 is built from 13 residues.

This chain joins TRBV7-6 and TRBJ2-3; 10 nucleotides align to TRBD2. Germline CDR1 SGHVS, CDR2 FNYEAQ. V was clipped by 4 bases and J by 3 bases; unmatched bases: 10. The CDR3 sequence is 17 residues long. The CDR3 sequence is CASSSQGGTSATDTQYF. As DNA, the CDR3 is TGTGCCAGCAGCTCTCAGGGGGGGACTAGCGCTACAGATACGCAGTATTTT.

The V and J genes are TRBV9 and TRBJ1-1, with D perhaps matching TRBD1 (5 bases). CDR3 length: 17 amino acids. The germline V and J ends were trimmed by 0 bases and 2 bases, with 17 bases remaining between them. Germline V gives CDR1 SGDLS, CDR2 YYNGEE. CDR3 DNA sequence: TGTGCCAGCAGCGTAGGGGTTGGGATAGGGGTCAACACTGAAGCTTTCTTT. This sequence encodes CASSVGVGIGVNTEAFF. Drawing the rest from reference TRBV9 and TRBJ1-1, the complete variable domain is DSGVTQTPKHLITATGQRVTLRCSPRSGDLSVYWYQQSLDQGLQFLIQYYNGEERAKGNILERFSAQQFPDLHSELNLSSLELGDSALYFCASSVGVGIGVNTEAFFGQGTRLTVV.

CDR3 nucleotides: TGCGCCAGCAGCCAAGATCTCGACACACACTATGGCTACACCTTC. Protein product: CASSQDLDTHYGYTF. The chain combines TRBV4-1 with TRBJ1-2; D remains unclear. V was clipped by 0 bases and J by 3 bases, with 11 bases between them. Per germline, CDR1 MGHRA and CDR2 YSYEKL. The CDR3 runs 15 residues.

This clone is a singleton in its sample. The rearrangement joins TRBV19 to TRBJ2-1; D is possibly TRBD2 (5 bases). Trimming cost V 3 bases and J 7 bases, with 13 bases left between them. The CDR3 length is 14 residues. Per the germline V gene, CDR1 is LNHDA and CDR2 is SQIVND (reference sequence). The CDR3 DNA follows: TGTGCCAGTAGTATTGGAACTAGTCGGAATGAGCAGTTCTTC. This translates into CASSIGTSRNEQFF.

The V gene is TRBV2, the J gene TRBJ1-3; 7 nucleotides match TRBD1. The CDR3 loop spans 15 amino acids. Germline V CDR1 and CDR2: SNHLY, FYNNEI. J gave up 4 bases and V 6 bases, and 9 bases lay outside the gene matches. The CDR3 region has the DNA TGTGCCAGCAGGCTGACAGGGAATAAGGGAAACACCATATATTTT. Its protein product is CASRLTGNKGNTIYF. The full variable domain, completed using reference TRBV2 and TRBJ1-3, is EPEVTQTPSHQVTQMGQEVILRCVPISNHLYFYWYRQILGQKVEFLVSFYNNEISEKSEIFDDQFSVERPDGSNFTLKIRSTKLEDSAMYFCASRLTGNKGNTIYFGEGSWLTVV.

This clone was seen just once. The rearrangement links TRBV19 to TRBJ2-3; 10 nucleotides match TRBD2. In germline, CDR1 is LNHDA, CDR2 SQIVND (reference sequence). The CDR3 totals 13 residues. Losses at the gene ends were 11 bases for V and 3 bases for J; bases not matched to a gene: 5. CDR3 sequence reads: CAVSGRATDTQYF. The CDR3 nucleotides read TGTGCCGTCAGCGGGAGGGCAACAGATACGCAGTATTTT.

The chain is built from TRBV5-4 and TRBJ2-7; 7 nucleotides match TRBD1. Germline V gene sequence: CDR1 SGHNT, CDR2 YYREEE (reference sequence). The CDR3 length is 14 residues. The J segment lost 4 bases and the V segment lost 4 bases, leaving 8 bases of the junction unmatched. CDR3 bases: TGTGCCAGCAGCGCACGGACAGGTCGGTACGAGCAGTACTTC. It codes for CASSARTGRYEQYF.

V gene TRBV15 combines with J gene TRBJ1-1; tentative D call: TRBD1 (5 bases). This CDR3 has 15 amino acids. CDR1 LNHNV and CDR2 YYDKDF come from the germline V gene (reference sequence). The V and J ends lost 0 bases and 4 bases respectively, with 12 bases between them. The CDR3 reads CATSRDRGSSTEAFF. In DNA form, the CDR3 reads TGTGCCACCAGCAGAGATAGGGGCTCGAGCACTGAAGCTTTCTTT.

The genes are TRBV10-3 and TRBJ2-7; weak D call: TRBD1 (5 bases). Germline-derived CDR1 and CDR2 are ENHRY and SYGVKD. V gave up 5 bases and J gave up 1 base, with 15 bases separating them. This CDR3 has 15 residues. CDR3 sequence reads: CAISSTAKGSYEQYF. As DNA, the CDR3 is TGTGCCATCAGTTCGACAGCCAAAGGATCCTACGAGCAGTACTTC.

This chain joins TRBV5-1 and TRBJ2-3, with D unresolved. Germline loops: CDR1 SGHRS, CDR2 YFSETQ. CDR3 length equals 14 residues. V was trimmed by 4 bases and J by 4 bases, leaving 13 bases between them. Here the CDR3 reads CASSPSPTSDTQYF. The CDR3 DNA sequence: TGCGCCAGCAGCCCTTCCCCTACTTCAGATACGCAGTATTTT.

The chain is built from TRBV29-1 and TRBJ1-5; D gene uncertain. CDR3 length equals 13 residues. Per the germline V gene, CDR1 is SQVTM and CDR2 is ANQGSEA. The V gene lost 6 bases and the J gene lost 7 bases, with 16 bases spanning the gap. The CDR3 coding sequence is TGCAGCGTGTTGGGGAGATCGGGGCAGCCCCAGCATTTT. Translating gives CSVLGRSGQPQHF.

In this sample, this clone turned up once. This chain uses TRBV28 with TRBJ1-1; D might be TRBD1 (5 bases). The V end lost 4 bases, the J end lost 1 base, and 13 bases lay between the germline ends. Germline assignment: CDR1 MDHEN and CDR2 SYDVKM. The CDR3 totals 15 residues. CDR3 nucleotide sequence: TGTGCCAGCAGTTACGTCAGGGCTTCGAACACTGAAGCTTTCTTT. It specifies CASSYVRASNTEAFF.